The 25 T cell receptor beta chains below come from one sample, sequenced in a study of blood T cell repertoires in COVID-19. Clones were sequenced by immunoSEQ multiplex PCR, and TCRdb holds only the in-frame ones, with some missing. The sample carries roughly 400,000 clones, 89% recorded once. Sequencing was performed on PBMCs or T cells enriched from blood (not recorded which). These receptors were obtained from a woman aged 25 to 45 who had recovered from COVID-19.

As regards this clone: The identical CDR3 is also encoded by other nucleotide sequences in the sample. V and J are TRBV18 and TRBJ1-6; tentative D call: TRBD1 (5 bases). Looked up from germline, CDR1 is KGHSH and CDR2 is LQKENI. The CDR3 has 13 amino acids. Between the trimmed V and J ends, which lost 3 bases and 6 bases, there was a span of 6 bases. The CDR3 DNA is TGTGCCAGCTCACCTGACAGTAATTCACCCCTCCACTTT. Translated: CASSPDSNSPLHF.

This chain links TRBV1 with TRBJ2-5; the table's TRBD2 call for D was not verified on the DNA. TRBV1 is an annotated pseudogene. The length of the CDR3 is 16 residues. CDR3 in amino acids: CTSSQELAGGPETQYF. The CDR3 nucleotides read TGCACCAGCAGCCAAGAACTAGCGGGGGGGCCTGAGACCCAGTACTTC.

This clone was counted once. The DNA of the CDR3 is TGTGCCAGCAGCGCGGGACTAGCGGGGGGAACAGATACGCAGTATTTT. Translating gives CASSAGLAGGTDTQYF. This sequence joins TRBV14 and TRBJ2-3; 15 bases are shared with TRBD2. V was clipped by 5 bases and J by 3 bases; unmatched bases: 3. Germline lookup yields CDR1 SGHDN and CDR2 FVKESK. The CDR3 contains 16 residues.

Note on this clone: At one end, the junction sequence differs from germline, possibly due to a read error. The sample has other DNA sequences that encode this CDR3 too. The rearrangement uses TRBV6-2 or TRBV6-3 and TRBJ1-1; TRBD1 matches at 9 bases. The CDR3 is made up of 14 amino acids. Germline CDR1 MNHEY, CDR2 SVGEGT. CDR3 residues: CASSRTGENTEAFF. In nucleotides, the CDR3 is TGTGCTAGCAGTAGGACAGGGGAGAACACTGAAGCTTTCTTT.

CDR3 bases: TGTGCCAGCAGCTTAGGGCAGGGGCAGAATGAAAAACTGTTTTTT. Protein sequence: CASSLGQGQNEKLFF. The genes are TRBV7-9 and TRBJ1-4; possible D gene TRBD1, 6 bases. Germline CDR1 and CDR2: SEHNR and FQNEAQ (reference sequence). The CDR3 contains 15 residues. V gave up 1 base and J gave up 5 bases, with 11 bases separating them.

In this sample, this clone turned up once. The chain links TRBV12-3 or TRBV12-4 to TRBJ1-1; D ambiguous. The CDR3 has 13 amino acids. V was clipped by 6 bases and J by 5 bases, with 13 bases between them. In nucleotides, the CDR3 is TGTGCCAGCAGCGTGATACCCGGGACTGAAGCTTTCTTT. Translating it yields CASSVIPGTEAFF.

This clone was seen only a few times. V is TRBV30 and J is TRBJ1-1, with D uncertain. The CDR3 consists of 13 residues. CDR1 is GTSNPN, CDR2 SVGIG, per germline (reference sequence). With 2 bases removed from V and 1 base from J, the gap between germline ends came to 8 bases. The CDR3 region is CAWSIASNTEAFF. Written as DNA, the CDR3 is TGTGCCTGGAGTATAGCTTCGAACACTGAAGCTTTCTTT.

CDR3 in DNA: TGTGCCAGCAGCTCGATGGGACTAGCAGACACCGGGGAGCTGTTTTTT. Translated, it gives CASSSMGLADTGELFF. This sequence joins TRBV5-4 and TRBJ2-2; 9 nucleotides line up with TRBD2. Germline V gives CDR1 SGHNT, CDR2 YYREEE (reference sequence). The V and J ends lost 3 bases and 3 bases, in that order; junction bases with no gene match: 6. The CDR3 runs to 16 residues.

This clone was picked up one time. This sequence joins TRBV6-5 and TRBJ2-3; 10 nucleotides match TRBD2. Germline loops: CDR1 MNHEY, CDR2 SVGAGI. The CDR3 covers 14 residues. J was trimmed by 4 bases and V by 5 bases; bases with no gene match: 3. The CDR3 DNA is TGTGCCAGCAGTCCTAGCGGGAGCCCAGATACGCAGTATTTT. Its translation is CASSPSGSPDTQYF.

The chain uses TRBV4-1 and TRBJ1-5, with 7 bases aligning to TRBD1. The CDR3 has 15 residues. V shed 4 bases, J shed 2 bases, and the junction held 5 bases outside the gene matches. Germline assignment: CDR1 MGHRA and CDR2 YSYEKL. The CDR3 nucleotides read TGCGCCAGCAGCCTCTTCGACAGGGGCAATCAGCCCCAGCATTTT. Translated: CASSLFDRGNQPQHF.

This clone was recorded a few times. The rearrangement uses TRBV5-1 and TRBJ2-7, with TRBD1 identical over 10 bases. In germline, CDR1 is SGHRS, CDR2 YFSETQ. The CDR3 runs to 14 residues. J was trimmed by 7 bases and V by 5 bases; bases with no gene match: 9. CDR3 bases: TGCGCCAGCAGTCGGGACAGGGGTCTGGGTGAGCAGTACTTC. Its protein is CASSRDRGLGEQYF.

This chain connects TRBV19 to TRBJ2-7; perhaps TRBD1 as D (7 bases). Germline values: CDR1 LNHDA, CDR2 SQIVND (reference sequence). This CDR3 region has 15 residues. The V gene lost 5 bases and the J gene lost 0 bases, with 14 bases spanning the gap. CDR3 amino acids: CASSAGQSYSYEQYF. DNA for the CDR3: TGTGCCAGTAGTGCGGGACAGTCATACTCCTACGAGCAGTACTTC.

The chain recombines TRBV5-4 with TRBJ2-1; D might be TRBD1 (5 bases). With 4 bases removed from V and 9 bases from J, the gap between germline ends came to 20 bases. The CDR3 sequence is 15 residues long. Germline CDR1 SGHNT, CDR2 YYREEE (reference sequence). CDR3 nucleotides: TGTGCCAGCAGCCTCGTTTCCCGCATAGGGGTTGAGCAGTTCTTC. This encodes CASSLVSRIGVEQFF.

This chain uses TRBV2 with TRBJ1-4; 9 nucleotides agree with TRBD1. The germline V gene has CDR1 SNHLY and CDR2 FYNNEI. The CDR3 is 13 residues long. J was trimmed by 8 bases and V by 10 bases; bases with no gene match: 8. The CDR3 DNA is TGTGCCACGTCGGGGACAGGGCACGAAAAACTGTTTTTT. Its protein product is CATSGTGHEKLFF.

The V call is TRBV6-5, the J call TRBJ2-7, with a tentative D call TRBD2 (7 bases). Deletions cut 7 bases from V and 2 bases from J, with 18 bases between. The germline gives CDR1 MNHEY, CDR2 SVGAGI. This CDR3 contains 15 residues. The chain's CDR3 is CASNPSGGVAYEQYF. CDR3 sequence (DNA): TGTGCCAGCAACCCTTCGGGGGGCGTAGCCTACGAGCAGTACTTC.

The CDR3 loop is CASTRGRLKMNTEAFF. CDR3 nucleotides: TGTGCCAGTACTCGCGGCAGACTAAAAATGAACACTGAAGCTTTCTTT. The gene calls are TRBV19 and TRBJ1-1; no firm D call. Germline CDR1 LNHDA, CDR2 SQIVND (reference sequence). The CDR3 is 16 amino acids. Trimming took 7 bases from V and 0 from J, leaving 18 bases between them. The complete variable domain, with remaining parts taken from reference TRBV19 and TRBJ1-1, reads DGGITQSPKYLFRKEGQNVTLSCEQNLNHDAMYWYRQDPGQGLRLIYYSQIVNDFQKGDIAEGYSVSREKKESFPLTVTSAQKNPTAFYLCASTRGRLKMNTEAFFGQGTRLTVV.

V gene TRBV11-2 combines with J gene TRBJ2-1, with a possible D match to TRBD2 (6 bases). This CDR3 spans 16 amino acids. V gave up 5 bases and J gave up 0 bases, with 14 bases separating them. The germline gives CDR1 SGHAT, CDR2 FQNNGV. Here the CDR3 DNA reads TGTGCCAGCAGCCCCGGGACTTTCCCCTCCTACAATGAGCAGTTCTTC. Translation gives CASSPGTFPSYNEQFF.

The table lists this clone with a count of one. The chain uses TRBV19 and TRBJ1-1, with TRBD1 matching 10 bases. Germline V gene data show CDR1 as LNHDA and CDR2 as SQIVND (reference sequence). This CDR3 has 15 residues. The V segment lost 5 bases and the J segment 5 bases; nucleotides outside the gene matches: 8. CDR3 sequence reads: CASSLTGGAGTEAFF. The CDR3 DNA follows: TGTGCCAGTAGTCTGACAGGGGGCGCAGGTACTGAAGCTTTCTTT.

This clone has just one count. The rearrangement joins TRBV15 to TRBJ2-7; D is perhaps TRBD2 (6 bases). The CDR3 runs to 17 residues. Germline V gene data show CDR1 as LNHNV and CDR2 as YYDKDF (reference sequence). V shed 0 bases and J shed 5 bases, with 20 bases lying between them. CDR3 in amino acids: CATSRDPRGGLLHEQYF. DNA for the CDR3: TGTGCCACCAGCAGAGACCCCCGCGGAGGGCTTCTCCACGAGCAGTACTTC.

This sequence joins TRBV4-2 and TRBJ1-1; D is possibly TRBD1 (5 bases). Germline assignment: CDR1 LGHNA and CDR2 YNFKEQ. The CDR3 runs to 13 residues. V lost 3 bases, J lost 6 bases, and 11 bases lay in between. This chain's CDR3 is CASSHPRGAEAFF. The CDR3 bases are TGTGCCAGCAGCCACCCTCGGGGGGCTGAAGCTTTCTTT.

V and J are TRBV19 and TRBJ2-2; 12 bases match TRBD2. The germline V gene has CDR1 LNHDA and CDR2 SQIVND (reference sequence). With V trimmed by 5 bases and J by 1 base, 14 bases remained unmatched. This CDR3 has 20 amino acids. This chain's CDR3 is CASSGTGFGLAGQNTGELFF. The CDR3 DNA sequence: TGTGCCAGTAGTGGGACAGGATTCGGACTAGCGGGACAGAACACCGGGGAGCTGTTTTTT.

The V call is TRBV18, the J call TRBJ2-7, with 8 bases aligning to TRBD1. This CDR3 is 15 amino acids long. The J segment lost 5 bases and the V segment lost 6 bases, leaving 12 bases of the junction unmatched. The germline V gene encodes CDR1 KGHSH and CDR2 LQKENI. DNA of the CDR3: TGTGCCAGCTCTCGGACAGGGATCCAAAGTAACGAGCAGTACTTC. It is translated as CASSRTGIQSNEQYF.

The chain has TRBV11-2 and TRBJ2-5; 12 bases match TRBD2. V shed 11 bases and J 5 bases; nucleotides not matched to a gene: 12. Looked up from germline, CDR1 is SGHAT and CDR2 is FQNNGV. CDR3 length equals 15 residues. Here the CDR3 DNA reads TGTGCCGGCCGGGCTAGCGGGAGGGCTGGGGAGACCCAGTACTTC. This translates into CAGRASGRAGETQYF. The variable domain in full, completed from reference TRBV11-2 and TRBJ2-5, reads EAGVAQSPRYKIIEKRQSVAFWCNPISGHATLYWYQQILGQGPKLLIQFQNNGVVDDSQLPKDRFSAERLKGVDSTLKIQPAKLEDSAVYLCAGRASGRAGETQYFGPGTRLLVL.

V gene TRBV27 combines with J gene TRBJ1-2; D remains unclear. Germline assignment: CDR1 MNHEY and CDR2 SMNVEV (reference sequence). Trimming pared 6 bases from V and 2 bases from J, leaving 16 bases between. The CDR3 is 15 amino acids. The CDR3 protein is CASRAHGDVNYGYTF. The CDR3 DNA reads TGTGCCAGCAGAGCCCACGGGGATGTCAACTATGGCTACACCTTC.

The V gene is TRBV5-1, the J gene TRBJ2-3; 10 bases line up with TRBD1. This CDR3 spans 15 amino acids. The trim removed 4 bases at V and 2 bases at J, leaving 4 bases unmatched. Germline V gene sequence: CDR1 SGHRS, CDR2 YFSETQ. Here the CDR3 reads CASSPGQGPTDTQYF. The CDR3 DNA is TGCGCCAGCAGCCCGGGACAGGGGCCCACAGATACGCAGTATTTT. The full variable domain, rest sourced from reference TRBV5-1 and TRBJ2-3, is KAGVTQTPRYLIKTRGQQVTLSCSPISGHRSVSWYQQTPGQGLQFLFEYFSETQRNKGNFPGRFSGRQFSNSRSEMNVSTLELGDSALYLCASSPGQGPTDTQYFGPGTRLTVL.